These 14 T cell receptor beta chains share one sample of origin, sequenced in a study of cytotoxic CD8 clonotypes in ibrutinib-treated CLL. Produced via immunoSEQ multiplex PCR; TCRdb's table is partial and in-frame only. The sample contains just over 200,000 clones, approximately 79% of which appear only once. The source was PBMCs, collected after 12 months of ibrutinib treatment. These receptors were taken from a human donor with chronic lymphocytic leukemia.

This clone was seen a handful of times. V gene TRBV18 combines with J gene TRBJ1-5; D is undetermined. The CDR3 covers 15 residues. V was clipped by 3 bases and J by 3 bases, with 12 bases between them. Per germline, CDR1 KGHSH and CDR2 LQKENI. The CDR3 DNA reads as TGTGCCAGCTCACCTTCCTACGACGCCAATCAGCCCCAGCATTTT. This sequence encodes CASSPSYDANQPQHF.

This chain connects TRBV6-5 to TRBJ2-1; no clear D. This CDR3 is 13 amino acids long. Per germline, CDR1 MNHEY and CDR2 SVGAGI. Deletions cut 0 bases from V and 5 bases from J, with 5 bases between. Here the CDR3 reads CASSYSPDNEQFF. The CDR3 nucleotides read TGTGCCAGCAGTTACTCGCCGGACAATGAGCAGTTCTTC.

A few counts support this clone. The chain links TRBV19 to TRBJ2-7; weak D call: TRBD2 (5 bases). V was trimmed by 5 bases and J by 1 base, leaving 6 bases between them. CDR3 length equals 12 residues. Germline V gene data show CDR1 as LNHDA and CDR2 as SQIVND (reference sequence). Here the CDR3 reads CASSGRSYEQYF. CDR3 nucleotide sequence: TGTGCCAGTAGTGGGAGATCCTACGAGCAGTACTTC.

This clone was detected a few times. The rearrangement links TRBV5-1 to TRBJ2-3; tentative D call: TRBD2 (5 bases). This CDR3 comprises 16 residues. Germline lookup yields CDR1 SGHRS and CDR2 YFSETQ. Trimming shortened V by 4 bases and J by 0 bases, and 15 bases separated the two germline ends. The CDR3 loop is CASSRAVDASTDTQYF. The CDR3 nucleotides are TGCGCCAGCAGCAGAGCGGTAGACGCTAGCACAGATACGCAGTATTTT.

The chain combines TRBV27 with TRBJ1-5; a possible D gene is TRBD1 (6 bases). Germline values: CDR1 MNHEY, CDR2 SMNVEV (reference sequence). The CDR3 spans 15 residues. V lost 6 bases to trimming and J lost 3 bases, with 15 bases between them. Written as DNA, the CDR3 is TGTGCCAGCAGCGCGTATCAGGGGATCAATCAGCCCCAGCATTTT. Amino acid sequence: CASSAYQGINQPQHF.

As concerns this clone: The same CDR3 arises from other DNA sequences in this sample as well. The V gene is TRBV5-1, the J gene TRBJ1-1, with unresolved D. V gave up 0 bases and J gave up 4 bases, with 10 bases separating them. This CDR3 has 14 amino acids. Germline V gene data show CDR1 as SGHRS and CDR2 as YFSETQ. CDR3 sequence: CASSLEAGSTEAFF. The CDR3 nucleotides read TGCGCCAGCAGCTTGGAAGCGGGAAGCACTGAAGCTTTCTTT.

The genes are TRBV14 and TRBJ1-3; D is undetermined. Germline CDR1 SGHDN, CDR2 FVKESK. Trimming shortened V by 1 base and J by 1 base, and 14 bases separated the two germline ends. This CDR3 region has 17 residues. The DNA of the CDR3 is TGTGCCAGCAGCCAAGTATACGAACTGGGATCTGGAAACACCATATATTTT. Translating it yields CASSQVYELGSGNTIYF.

V is TRBV27 and J is TRBJ1-1, with D possibly matching TRBD1 (6 bases). Trimming shortened V by 5 bases and J by 5 bases, and 18 bases separated the two germline ends. Germline V gives CDR1 MNHEY, CDR2 SMNVEV (reference sequence). This CDR3 is built from 15 residues. The DNA of the CDR3 is TGTGCCAGCAGTACATTACAGGGACTAGGGACTGAAGCTTTCTTT. The encoded protein is CASSTLQGLGTEAFF.

This clone was seen a handful of times. The chain carries TRBV9 and TRBJ2-3; 14 bases match TRBD2. The CDR3 loop spans 16 amino acids. Germline V gene sequence: CDR1 SGDLS, CDR2 YYNGEE. The trim removed 3 bases at V and 1 base at J, leaving 1 base unmatched. This chain's CDR3 is CASSEGLAGGTDTQYF. In nucleotides, the CDR3 is TGTGCCAGCAGCGAGGGACTAGCGGGGGGCACAGATACGCAGTATTTT.

The rearrangement uses TRBV30 and TRBJ1-2, with D possibly matching TRBD1 (5 bases). Trimming took off 4 bases at V and 2 bases at J, with 14 bases between the two ends. From germline, CDR1 is GTSNPN and CDR2 SVGIG (reference sequence). There are 14 residues in the CDR3. The CDR3 protein is CAWMGPEGNYGYTF. The CDR3, as DNA: TGTGCCTGGATGGGCCCCGAGGGGAACTATGGCTACACCTTC.

V and J are TRBV19 and TRBJ2-7; D may be TRBD1 (6 bases). CDR3 length equals 14 residues. The V end lost 6 bases, the J end lost 2 bases, and 14 bases lay between the germline ends. CDR1 and CDR2 (germline): LNHDA, SQIVND (reference sequence). The DNA for the CDR3 is TGTGCCAGTAGGATGGGGGCGCCGACCTACGAGCAGTACTTC. Translating gives CASRMGAPTYEQYF.

The V gene is TRBV7-9, the J gene TRBJ1-2; possible D gene TRBD1, 5 bases. The V gene's germline CDR1 is SEHNR and CDR2 FQNEAQ (reference sequence). This CDR3 contains 15 residues. Trimming stripped 4 bases from V and 0 bases from J, with 12 bases between. The CDR3 DNA sequence: TGTGCCAGCAGCTCACCAGGGACCGCTAACTATGGCTACACCTTC. Translated: CASSSPGTANYGYTF.

The CDR3 DNA follows: TGTGCCAGTGCCCCCCAGTCTGCGAACACTGAAGCTTTCTTT. Encoded protein: CASAPQSANTEAFF. The chain carries TRBV28 and TRBJ1-1; D is ambiguous. Germline CDR1 is MDHEN and CDR2 is SYDVKM. The CDR3 is made up of 14 amino acids. The V end lost 9 bases, the J end lost 1 base, and 15 bases lay between the germline ends. The full variable domain, its missing parts supplied by reference TRBV28 and TRBJ1-1, is DVKVTQSSRYLVKRTGEKVFLECVQDMDHENMFWYRQDPGLGLRLIYFSYDVKMKEKGDIPEGYSVSREKKERFSLILESASTNQTSMYLCASAPQSANTEAFFGQGTRLTVV.

The chain joins TRBV19 to TRBJ2-7; D might be TRBD1 (5 bases). V lost 4 bases and J 3 bases, leaving 13 bases between the germline ends. The CDR3 length is 14 residues. Germline values: CDR1 LNHDA, CDR2 SQIVND (reference sequence). This chain's CDR3 is CASSRGSNGYEQYF. CDR3 in DNA: TGTGCCAGTAGTAGGGGCTCGAACGGCTACGAGCAGTACTTC.